This T cell receptor beta chain comes out of a study of post-analysis software for immune sequencing data. Study-level points and caveats: TRBV5-6, TRBV5-1 and TRBV20-1 were among five TRBV segments more frequent in patients than controls.

cDNA libraries for TCR beta contained unique molecular identifiers. In TCRdb, the PCR reads were re-called with MiXCR into one record per CDR3 protein. The table shows fewer than 850,000 distinct CDR3 sequences, with about 43% occurring only once. Remarks on this clonotype: The antigen is undetermined. The junction departs from the called germline gene at one end, perhaps through a read error.

The germline CDR1 and CDR2 sequences are DFQATT and SNEGSKA (reference sequence). The CDR3 extends over 12 amino acids. The chain couples TRBV20-1 to TRBJ2-1; D not certain. This receptor was taken from a girl aged 5 to 17 with multiple sclerosis. The specimen sequenced was blood. The CDR3 loop is CSASGPSNKQFF. In nucleotides, the CDR3 is TGCAGTGCTAGTGGACCCAGCAATAAGCAGTTCTTC.